These 8 T cell receptor beta chains were all obtained from the same sample, sequenced in a study of CD8 T cells in ankylosing spondylitis (dated by TCRdb to about 2017). Library creation used 5' RACE. Sequencing was carried out with an Illumina HiSeq 2500. TCRdb reran the public reads through fastp at Q25 and MiXCR, keeping productive beta chains. CDR3 protein duplicates are merged, each entry listing the most common genes and DNA. The table for this sample lists 340,000 or so distinct CDR3 sequences; about 14% of them were counted only once. Of the sample, approximately 1% falls within the top ten clones. The sequenced sample consisted of blood, either unsorted or a sorted T cell fraction (not recorded which). The receptors were gathered from a male donor with ankylosing spondylitis or in good health (not recorded which).

This chain joins TRBV19 and TRBJ2-3; 8 nucleotides line up with TRBD2. Germline values: CDR1 LNHDA, CDR2 SQIVND (reference sequence). V gave up 8 bases and J gave up 0 bases; unmatched junction bases: 7. The CDR3 loop spans 15 amino acids. For the CDR3, the DNA is TGTGCCAGTGCCCTCGGGGGGGTCAGCACAGATACGCAGTATTTT. Protein product: CASALGGVSTDTQYF.

The CDR3 nucleotides are TGTGCCAGCAGCCCCGCGCTAGCGGGACGGTTCTTC. It encodes CASSPALAGRFF. This sequence joins TRBV12-3 or TRBV12-4 and TRBJ2-1; 9 bases line up with TRBD2. The ends lost 6 bases at V and 15 bases at J; junction bases unmatched: 9. The CDR3 runs to 12 residues.

The J gene is TRBJ1-1, the V gene TRBV20-1; 10 bases map to TRBD1. Germline loops: CDR1 DFQATT, CDR2 SNEGSKA (reference sequence). With V trimmed by 3 bases and J by 4 bases, 8 bases remained unmatched. The CDR3 contains 15 residues. The CDR3 DNA reads as TGCAGTGCTAGGGACCGGGACAGGGGCTTCACTGAAGCTTTCTTT. This sequence encodes CSARDRDRGFTEAFF.

V usage is TRBV20-1 and J usage is TRBJ2-1, with D possibly being TRBD2 (6 bases). The CDR3 consists of 17 residues. Between the trimmed V and J ends, which lost 0 bases and 10 bases, there was a span of 25 bases. CDR1 DFQATT and CDR2 SNEGSKA come from the germline V gene (reference sequence). The CDR3 here is CSARDTSAGRTPREQFF. Written as DNA, the CDR3 is TGCAGTGCTAGAGATACCTCGGCGGGGCGGACACCCCGGGAGCAGTTCTTC.

The table lists this clonotype with a few counts. The rearrangement joins TRBV29-1 to TRBJ2-1; TRBD2 agrees at 7 bases. This CDR3 region has 14 residues. Germline V gives CDR1 SQVTM, CDR2 ANQGSEA. J gave up 7 bases and V 4 bases, and 10 bases lay outside the gene matches. The CDR3 sequence is CSVVVGGPGNEQFF. The DNA of the CDR3 is TGCAGCGTTGTCGTGGGAGGGCCGGGGAATGAGCAGTTCTTC.

The V call is TRBV15, the J call TRBJ2-2, with 7 bases identical to TRBD2. This CDR3 has 16 amino acids. Germline CDR1 LNHNV, CDR2 YYDKDF (reference sequence). The junction had 2 bases not matched to a gene; V was cut back by 0 bases and J by 1 base. The CDR3 DNA is TGTGCCACCAGCAGAGAGCCTAGCGGGAACACCGGGGAGCTGTTTTTT. Protein sequence: CATSREPSGNTGELFF.

The V gene is TRBV9, the J gene TRBJ2-2; TRBD1 matches 7 bases. In germline, CDR1 is SGDLS, CDR2 YYNGEE. The CDR3 is 16 residues long. V gave up 0 bases and J gave up 0 bases; unmatched junction bases: 2. CDR3 sequence reads: CASSVAQGANTGELFF. The CDR3 DNA reads TGTGCCAGCAGCGTAGCTCAGGGGGCGAACACCGGGGAGCTGTTTTTT.

The V gene is TRBV7-8, the J gene TRBJ2-1; 13 bases line up with TRBD2. Germline V gene data show CDR1 as SGHVS and CDR2 as FQNEAQ. Trimming took 5 bases from V and 8 from J; bases not matched to a gene: 3. The CDR3 is 14 amino acids. CDR3 sequence reads: CASSIGLAGDEQFF. For the CDR3, the DNA is TGTGCCAGCAGCATCGGACTAGCGGGGGATGAGCAGTTCTTC.